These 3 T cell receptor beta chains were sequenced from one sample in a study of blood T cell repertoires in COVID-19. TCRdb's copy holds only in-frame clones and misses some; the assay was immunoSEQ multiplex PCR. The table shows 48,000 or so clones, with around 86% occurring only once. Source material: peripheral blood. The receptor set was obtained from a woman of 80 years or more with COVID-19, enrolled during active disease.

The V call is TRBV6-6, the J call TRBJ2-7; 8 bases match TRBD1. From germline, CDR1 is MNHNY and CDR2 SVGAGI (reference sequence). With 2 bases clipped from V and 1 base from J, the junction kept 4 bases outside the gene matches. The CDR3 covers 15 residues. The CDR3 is CASSYPGQGSYEQYF. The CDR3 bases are TGTGCCAGCAGTTACCCCGGACAGGGATCCTACGAGCAGTACTTC.

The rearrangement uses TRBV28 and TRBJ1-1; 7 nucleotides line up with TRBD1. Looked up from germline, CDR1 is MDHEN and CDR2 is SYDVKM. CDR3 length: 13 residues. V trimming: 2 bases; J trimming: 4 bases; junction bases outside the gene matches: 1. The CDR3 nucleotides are TGTGCCAGCAGTTTAGACAGGGCCACTGAAGCTTTCTTT. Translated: CASSLDRATEAFF.

CDR3 nucleotide sequence: TGTGCCTGGGACTTTGGGGGCGATTTCAATGAGCAGTTCTTC. Its translation is CAWDFGGDFNEQFF. V gene TRBV30 combines with J gene TRBJ2-1, with D possibly TRBD1 on 6 matching bases. V shed 5 bases and J shed 6 bases, with 17 bases lying between them. CDR1 and CDR2 (germline): GTSNPN, SVGIG (reference sequence). The CDR3 spans 14 residues.